This is a list of T cell receptor beta chains from one sample in a study of T cell repertoires in ileal Crohn's disease. Profiled with immunoSEQ multiplex PCR; TCRdb holds only in-frame clones, not every one. The sample lists over 3,000 clones, 75% to 90% occurring once. Sequencing used ileal tissue. The source is an adult with Crohn's disease. Both conserved end residues are part of each CDR3. A D gene is named only where the DNA matches it firmly. Clone sizes are given selectively: once, few, many, or a class where the clone is expanded.

J gene | D gene | clone size | V gene | CDR3 protein | CDR3 DNA
TRBJ1-1 | TRBD1 | - | TRBV12-5 | CASGTPLEIGTPGQGVTEAFF | TGTGCTAGTGGCACCCCCCTTGAAATAGGCACCCCGGGACAGGGGGTAACTGAAGCTTTCTTT
TRBJ2-5 | - | - | TRBV29-1 | CSVDGDGTQYF | TGCAGCGTTGACGGCGACGGGACCCAGTACTTC
TRBJ2-2 | - | - | TRBV4-3 | CASSPRGAGELFF | TGCGCCAGCAGCCCAAGAGGTGCCGGGGAGCTGTTTTTT
TRBJ2-7 | TRBD1 | - | TRBV5-4 | CASSLGQGASKEQYF | TGTGCCAGCAGCTTAGGACAGGGGGCTTCAAAAGAGCAGTACTTC
TRBJ2-7 | - | - | TRBV9 | CASSYDSSDYEQYF | TGTGCCAGCAGCTACGACAGCTCTGATTACGAGCAGTACTTC
TRBJ2-5 | - | once | TRBV5-6 | CASSLEGKTQYF | TGTGCCAGCAGCTTGGAGGGCAAGACCCAGTACTTC
TRBJ1-2 | - | - | TRBV2 | CASSPVGELIGYTF | TGTGCCAGCAGCCCCGTCGGAGAATTAATAGGCTACACCTTC
TRBJ2-2 | - | - | TRBV19 | CASSRGYTGELFF | TGTGCCAGTAGTAGAGGGTACACCGGGGAGCTGTTTTTT
TRBJ1-1 | - | few | TRBV14 | CASSQGWGNTEAFF | TGTGCCAGCAGCCAAGGATGGGGGAACACTGAAGCTTTCTTT
TRBJ2-1 | TRBD2 | - | TRBV5-6 | CASSSRNLTSWYEQFF | TGTGCCAGCAGCTCCCGAAACTTGACTAGCTGGTATGAGCAGTTCTTC
TRBJ2-1 | TRBD2 | - | TRBV9 | CASSARLAGSYNEQFF | TGTGCCAGCAGCGCCAGACTAGCGGGGTCGTACAATGAGCAGTTCTTC
TRBJ2-5 | TRBD1 | - | TRBV6-1 | CASSVTPGTGGETQYF | TGTGCCAGCAGTGTCACTCCCGGGACAGGGGGAGAGACCCAGTACTTC
TRBJ1-2 | - | - | TRBV2 | CASKRVVGYGYTF | TGTGCCAGCAAGAGGGTGGTAGGATATGGCTACACCTTC